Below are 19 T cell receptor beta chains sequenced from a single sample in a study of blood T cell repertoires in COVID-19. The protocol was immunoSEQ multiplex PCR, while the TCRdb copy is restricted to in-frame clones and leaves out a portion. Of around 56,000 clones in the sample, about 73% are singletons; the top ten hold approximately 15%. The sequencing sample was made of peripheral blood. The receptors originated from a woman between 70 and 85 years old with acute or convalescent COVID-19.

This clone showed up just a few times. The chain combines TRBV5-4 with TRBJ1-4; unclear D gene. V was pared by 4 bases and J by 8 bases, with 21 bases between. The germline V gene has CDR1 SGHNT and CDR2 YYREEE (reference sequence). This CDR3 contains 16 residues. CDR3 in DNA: TGTGCCAGCAGCCCCCCGCCGGCAGGTGGCGTAGAAAAACTGTTTTTT. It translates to CASSPPPAGGVEKLFF.

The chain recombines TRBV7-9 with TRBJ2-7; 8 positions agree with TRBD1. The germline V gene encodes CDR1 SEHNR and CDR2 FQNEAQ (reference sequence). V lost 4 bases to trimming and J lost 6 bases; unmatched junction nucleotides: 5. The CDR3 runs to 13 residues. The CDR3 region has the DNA TGTGCCAGCAGCTCAGGGGGCCGATCCGAGCAGTACTTC. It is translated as CASSSGGRSEQYF.

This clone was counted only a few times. CDR3 DNA: TGTGCCAGCAGTGCCGAGGCACTGAACACTGAAGCTTTCTTT. Translation: CASSAEALNTEAFF. The gene calls are TRBV2 and TRBJ1-1; D unresolved. V was shortened by 4 bases and J by 0 bases, with 9 bases between the two germline ends. The CDR3 covers 14 residues. Germline V gives CDR1 SNHLY, CDR2 FYNNEI. Together with reference TRBV2 and TRBJ1-1, the CDR3 gives the full variable domain: EPEVTQTPSHQVTQMGQEVILRCVPISNHLYFYWYRQILGQKVEFLVSFYNNEISEKSEIFDDQFSVERPDGSNFTLKIRSTKLEDSAMYFCASSAEALNTEAFFGQGTRLTVV.

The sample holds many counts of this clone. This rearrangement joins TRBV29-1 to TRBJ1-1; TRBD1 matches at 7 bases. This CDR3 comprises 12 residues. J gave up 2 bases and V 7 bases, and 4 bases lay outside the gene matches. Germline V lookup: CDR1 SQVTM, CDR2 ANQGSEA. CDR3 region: CSEGQFNTEAFF. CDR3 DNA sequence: TGCAGCGAGGGACAGTTCAACACTGAAGCTTTCTTT.

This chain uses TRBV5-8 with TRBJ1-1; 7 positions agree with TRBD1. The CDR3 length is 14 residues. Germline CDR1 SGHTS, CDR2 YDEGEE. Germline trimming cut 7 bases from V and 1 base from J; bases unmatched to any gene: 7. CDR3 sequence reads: CASGDRNSNTEAFF. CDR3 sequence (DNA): TGTGCCAGCGGGGACAGAAATTCGAACACTGAAGCTTTCTTT.

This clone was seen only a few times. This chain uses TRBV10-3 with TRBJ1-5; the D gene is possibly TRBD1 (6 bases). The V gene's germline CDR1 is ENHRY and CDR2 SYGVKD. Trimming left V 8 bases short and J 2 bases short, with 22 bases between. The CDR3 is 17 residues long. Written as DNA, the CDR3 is TGTGCCATCTCATCCGAGGGGGGGCCTCGGGGCAATCAGCCCCAGCATTTT. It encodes CAISSEGGPRGNQPQHF.

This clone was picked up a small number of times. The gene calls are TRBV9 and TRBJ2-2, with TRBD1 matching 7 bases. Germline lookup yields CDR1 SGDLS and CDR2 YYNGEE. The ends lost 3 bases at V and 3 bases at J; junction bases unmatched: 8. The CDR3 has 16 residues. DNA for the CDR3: TGTGCCAGCAGCGACCGACAGGGTTGGGACACCGGGGAGCTGTTTTTT. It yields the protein CASSDRQGWDTGELFF. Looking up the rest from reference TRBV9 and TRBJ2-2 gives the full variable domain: DSGVTQTPKHLITATGQRVTLRCSPRSGDLSVYWYQQSLDQGLQFLIQYYNGEERAKGNILERFSAQQFPDLHSELNLSSLELGDSALYFCASSDRQGWDTGELFFGEGSRLTVL.

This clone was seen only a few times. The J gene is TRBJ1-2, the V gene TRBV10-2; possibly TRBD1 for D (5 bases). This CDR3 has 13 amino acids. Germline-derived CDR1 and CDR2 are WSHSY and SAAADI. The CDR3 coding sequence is TGCGCTCGCAGGGCTCCCAGAGACTATGGCTACACCTTC. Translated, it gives CARRAPRDYGYTF.

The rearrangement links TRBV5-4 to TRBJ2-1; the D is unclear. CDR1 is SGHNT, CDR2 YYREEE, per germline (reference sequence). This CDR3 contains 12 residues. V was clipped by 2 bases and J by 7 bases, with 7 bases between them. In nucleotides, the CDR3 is TGTGCCAGCAGCTTCTCCGGGAATGAGCAGTTCTTC. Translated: CASSFSGNEQFF.

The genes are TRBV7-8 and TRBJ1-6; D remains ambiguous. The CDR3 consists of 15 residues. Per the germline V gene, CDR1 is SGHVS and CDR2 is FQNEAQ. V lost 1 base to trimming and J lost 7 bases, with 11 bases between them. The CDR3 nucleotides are TGTGCCAGCAGCTTAGATAGCGTCCCGAATTCACCCCTCCACTTT. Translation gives CASSLDSVPNSPLHF.

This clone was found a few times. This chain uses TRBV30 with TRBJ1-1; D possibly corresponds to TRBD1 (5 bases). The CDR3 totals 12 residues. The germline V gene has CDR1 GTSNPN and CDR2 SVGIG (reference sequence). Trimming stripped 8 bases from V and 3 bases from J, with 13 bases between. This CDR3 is CARGGGYTEAFF. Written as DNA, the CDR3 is TGTGCCCGAGGCGGGGGGTACACTGAAGCTTTCTTT.

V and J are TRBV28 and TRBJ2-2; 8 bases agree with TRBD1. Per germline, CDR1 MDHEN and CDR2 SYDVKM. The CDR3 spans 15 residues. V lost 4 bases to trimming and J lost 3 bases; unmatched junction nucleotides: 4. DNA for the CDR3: TGTGCCAGCAGTTCAGGGGGCGCAGACACCGGGGAGCTGTTTTTT. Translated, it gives CASSSGGADTGELFF.

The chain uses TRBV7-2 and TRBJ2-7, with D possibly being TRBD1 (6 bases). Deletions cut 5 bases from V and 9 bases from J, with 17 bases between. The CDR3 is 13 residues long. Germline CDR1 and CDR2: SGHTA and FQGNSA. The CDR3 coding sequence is TGTGCCAGCAGCCCGGAGACAGGACGCGGGCAGTACGTC. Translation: CASSPETGRGQYV.

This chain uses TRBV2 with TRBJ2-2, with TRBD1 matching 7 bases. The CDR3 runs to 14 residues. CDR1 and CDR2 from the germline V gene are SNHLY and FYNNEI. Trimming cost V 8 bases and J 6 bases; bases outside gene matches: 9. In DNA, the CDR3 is TGTGCCAGCCGAGGGACAGTAGAGGCCGGGGAGCTGTTTTTT. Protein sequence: CASRGTVEAGELFF.

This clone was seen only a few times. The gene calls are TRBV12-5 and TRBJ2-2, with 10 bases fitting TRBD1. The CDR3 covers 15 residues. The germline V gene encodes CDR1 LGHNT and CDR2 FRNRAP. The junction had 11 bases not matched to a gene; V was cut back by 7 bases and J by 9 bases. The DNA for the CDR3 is TGTGCTAGTGCCAATGGACAGGGGGATGCCTGGGAGCTGTTTTTT. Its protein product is CASANGQGDAWELFF.

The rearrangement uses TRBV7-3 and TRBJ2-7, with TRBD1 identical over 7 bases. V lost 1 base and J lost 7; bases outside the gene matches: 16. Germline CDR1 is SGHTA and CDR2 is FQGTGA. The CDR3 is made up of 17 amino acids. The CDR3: CASSLNPPTGKGEEQYF. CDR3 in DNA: TGTGCCAGCAGCTTAAACCCCCCGACAGGGAAGGGGGAGGAGCAGTACTTC.

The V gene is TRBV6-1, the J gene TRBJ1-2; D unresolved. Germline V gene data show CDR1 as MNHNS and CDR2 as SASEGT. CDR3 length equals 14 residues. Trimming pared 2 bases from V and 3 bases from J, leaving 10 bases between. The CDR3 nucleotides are TGTGCCAGCAGTGAAAGTGGCCGATACTATGGCTACACCTTC. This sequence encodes CASSESGRYYGYTF.

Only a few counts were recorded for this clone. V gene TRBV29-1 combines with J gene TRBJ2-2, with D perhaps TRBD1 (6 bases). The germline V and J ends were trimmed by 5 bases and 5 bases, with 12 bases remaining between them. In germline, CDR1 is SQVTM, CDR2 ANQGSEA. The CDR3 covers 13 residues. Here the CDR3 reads CSVPPTGTGELFF. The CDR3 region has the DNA TGCAGCGTTCCCCCGACAGGTACCGGGGAGCTGTTTTTT.

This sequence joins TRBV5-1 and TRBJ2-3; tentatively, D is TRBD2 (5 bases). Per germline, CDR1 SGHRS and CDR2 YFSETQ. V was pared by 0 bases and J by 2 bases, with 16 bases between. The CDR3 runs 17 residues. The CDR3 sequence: CASSLAGGLPHTDTQYF. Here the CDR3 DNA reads TGCGCCAGCAGCTTGGCCGGCGGACTCCCACACACAGATACGCAGTATTTT.